The 3 T cell receptor beta chains below were found in one sample sequenced in a study of cytomegalovirus exposure and HLA in healthy donors (dated by TCRdb to the late 2010s). The library was produced with the immunoSEQ multiplex PCR assay. A mixture of 60 forward primers for TCR Vbeta segments and 13 reverse primers for TCR Jbeta segments was used in the multiplex PCR. TCRdb obtained this table from immuneACCESS and retained in-frame rearrangements with V and J assigned. These tables miss some clones; where compared with another copy, unresolved V genes account for less than half of the shortfall, and the remainder is unexplained. The sample table contains some 70,000 clones; only one count was recorded for approximately 88% of them. The ten largest make up 2.4% of the sample. The sequenced sample consisted of PBMCs. Receptor source: a woman aged 50 to 60 in good health and CMV-seronegative.

This chain joins TRBV18 and TRBJ2-7; 7 nucleotides align to TRBD1. After removal of 2 bases from V and 4 bases from J, the junction contained 5 bases not matched to a gene. The CDR3 is made up of 14 amino acids. The germline V gene has CDR1 KGHSH and CDR2 LQKENI. CDR3 amino acids: CASSPRDSSYEQYF. CDR3 bases: TGTGCCAGCTCACCAAGGGACAGCTCTTACGAGCAGTACTTC.

V and J are TRBV5-5 and TRBJ1-2, with 7 bases identical to TRBD1. Trimming cost V 0 bases and J 2 bases; bases outside gene matches: 4. Germline-derived CDR1 and CDR2 are SGHKS and YYEKEE (reference sequence). This CDR3 spans 15 amino acids. CDR3 amino acids: CASSLVGTVNYGYTF. The CDR3 coding sequence is TGTGCCAGCAGCTTGGTTGGGACAGTCAACTATGGCTACACCTTC.

V usage is TRBV9 and J usage is TRBJ2-7; 7 positions match TRBD2. The length of the CDR3 is 14 residues. The V and J ends lost 3 bases and 1 base, in that order; junction bases with no gene match: 4. In germline, CDR1 is SGDLS, CDR2 YYNGEE. The CDR3 bases are TGTGCCAGCAGCGGGGGGGGTCCTTCCTACGAGCAGTACTTC. Protein: CASSGGGPSYEQYF.